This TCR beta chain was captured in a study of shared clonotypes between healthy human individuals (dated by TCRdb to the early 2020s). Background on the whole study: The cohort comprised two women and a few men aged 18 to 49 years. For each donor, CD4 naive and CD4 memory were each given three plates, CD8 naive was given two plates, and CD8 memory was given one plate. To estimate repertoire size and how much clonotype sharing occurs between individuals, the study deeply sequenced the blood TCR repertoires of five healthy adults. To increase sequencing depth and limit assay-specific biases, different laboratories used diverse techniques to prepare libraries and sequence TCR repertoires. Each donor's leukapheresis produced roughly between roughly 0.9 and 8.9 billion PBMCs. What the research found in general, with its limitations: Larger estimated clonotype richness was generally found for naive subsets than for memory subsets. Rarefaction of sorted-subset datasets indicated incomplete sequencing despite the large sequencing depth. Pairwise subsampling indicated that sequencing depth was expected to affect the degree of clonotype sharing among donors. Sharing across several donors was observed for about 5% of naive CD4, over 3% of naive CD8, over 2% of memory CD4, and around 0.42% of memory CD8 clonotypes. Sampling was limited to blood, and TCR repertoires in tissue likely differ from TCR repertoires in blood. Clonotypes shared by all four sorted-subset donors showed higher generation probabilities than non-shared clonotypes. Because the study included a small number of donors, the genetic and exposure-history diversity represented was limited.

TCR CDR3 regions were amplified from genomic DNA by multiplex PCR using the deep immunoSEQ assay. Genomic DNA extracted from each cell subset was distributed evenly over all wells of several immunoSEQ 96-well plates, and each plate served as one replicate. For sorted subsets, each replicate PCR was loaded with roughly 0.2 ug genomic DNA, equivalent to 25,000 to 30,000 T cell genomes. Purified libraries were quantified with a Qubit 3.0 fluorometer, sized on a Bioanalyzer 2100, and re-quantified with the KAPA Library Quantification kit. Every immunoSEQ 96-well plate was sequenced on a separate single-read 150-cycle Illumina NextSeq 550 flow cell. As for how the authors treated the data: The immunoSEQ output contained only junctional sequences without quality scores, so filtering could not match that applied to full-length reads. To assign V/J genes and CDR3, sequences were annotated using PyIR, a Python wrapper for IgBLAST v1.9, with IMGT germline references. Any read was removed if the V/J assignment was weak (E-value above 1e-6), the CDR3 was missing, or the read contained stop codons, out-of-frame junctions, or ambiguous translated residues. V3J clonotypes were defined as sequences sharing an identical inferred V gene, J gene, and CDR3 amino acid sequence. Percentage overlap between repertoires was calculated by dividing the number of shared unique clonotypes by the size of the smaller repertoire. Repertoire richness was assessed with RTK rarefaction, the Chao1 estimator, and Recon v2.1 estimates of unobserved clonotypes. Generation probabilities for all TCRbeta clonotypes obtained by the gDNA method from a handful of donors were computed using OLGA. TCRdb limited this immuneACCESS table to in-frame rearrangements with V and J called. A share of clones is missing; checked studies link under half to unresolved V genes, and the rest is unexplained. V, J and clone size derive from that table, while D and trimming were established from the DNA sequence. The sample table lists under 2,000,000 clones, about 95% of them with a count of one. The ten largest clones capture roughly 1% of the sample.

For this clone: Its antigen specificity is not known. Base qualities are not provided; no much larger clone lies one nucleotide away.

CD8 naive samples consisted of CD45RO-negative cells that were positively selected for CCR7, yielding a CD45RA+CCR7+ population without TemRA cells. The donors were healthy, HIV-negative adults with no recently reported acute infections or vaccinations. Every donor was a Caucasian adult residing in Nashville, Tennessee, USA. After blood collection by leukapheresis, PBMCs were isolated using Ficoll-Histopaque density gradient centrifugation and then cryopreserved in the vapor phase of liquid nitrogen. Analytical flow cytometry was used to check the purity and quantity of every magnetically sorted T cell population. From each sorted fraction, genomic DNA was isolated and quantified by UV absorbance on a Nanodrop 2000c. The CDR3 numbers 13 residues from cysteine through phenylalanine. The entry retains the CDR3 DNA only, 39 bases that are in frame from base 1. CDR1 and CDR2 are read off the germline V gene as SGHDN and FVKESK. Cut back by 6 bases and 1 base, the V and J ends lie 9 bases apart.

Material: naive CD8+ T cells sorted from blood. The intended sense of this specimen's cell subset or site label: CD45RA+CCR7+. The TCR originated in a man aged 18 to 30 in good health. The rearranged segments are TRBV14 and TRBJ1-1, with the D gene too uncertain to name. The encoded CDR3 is CASRAPANTEAFF. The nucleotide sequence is TGTGCCAGCAGGGCCCCGGCGAACACTGAAGCTTTCTTT.